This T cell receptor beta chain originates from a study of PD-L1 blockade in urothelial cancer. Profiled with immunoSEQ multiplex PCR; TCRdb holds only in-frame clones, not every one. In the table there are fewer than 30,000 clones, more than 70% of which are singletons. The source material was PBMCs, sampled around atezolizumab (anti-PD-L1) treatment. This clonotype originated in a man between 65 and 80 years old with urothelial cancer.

CDR3 sequence: CAISETTTGGSEQYF. DNA for the CDR3: TGTGCCATCAGTGAGACAACGACAGGGGGATCCGAGCAGTACTTC. The rearrangement uses TRBV10-3 and TRBJ2-7; 9 bases line up with TRBD1. CDR1 and CDR2 from the germline V gene are ENHRY and SYGVKD. Unmatched junction bases numbered 8, after V lost 2 bases and J lost 6 bases. The CDR3 has 15 residues.